The clone carrying this T cell receptor (beta chain) has only one observation. Its target is unknown. The study ran its PCR with 60 Vbeta and 13 Jbeta primers. Clones were sequenced by immunoSEQ multiplex PCR, and TCRdb holds only the in-frame ones, with some missing. The sample contains 150,000 to 200,000 clones, 72% of which appear only once. These data belong to a study of cytomegalovirus exposure and HLA in healthy donors. The CDR3 is 15 amino acids. The study, taken as a whole, reports: Looking again later, the authors saw that most CMV-associated TCR beta chains seemed HLA-restricted. In vitro data verified three CMV-associated chains as specific for CMV antigens. A later analysis linked a missense variant in DCLRE1C to the trimming of TCR beta V and J genes.

Sequenced input: PBMCs. The sequence was obtained from a human donor in good health. The V gene is TRBV21-1, the J gene TRBJ1-1; the table assigns TRBD1, which was not confirmed against the DNA. TRBV21-1 is termed a pseudogene. The DNA for the CDR3 is TGTGCCAGCAGCAAAGCCCCAGGGGGGAACACTGAAGCTTTCTTT. Its protein product is CASSKAPGGNTEAFF.